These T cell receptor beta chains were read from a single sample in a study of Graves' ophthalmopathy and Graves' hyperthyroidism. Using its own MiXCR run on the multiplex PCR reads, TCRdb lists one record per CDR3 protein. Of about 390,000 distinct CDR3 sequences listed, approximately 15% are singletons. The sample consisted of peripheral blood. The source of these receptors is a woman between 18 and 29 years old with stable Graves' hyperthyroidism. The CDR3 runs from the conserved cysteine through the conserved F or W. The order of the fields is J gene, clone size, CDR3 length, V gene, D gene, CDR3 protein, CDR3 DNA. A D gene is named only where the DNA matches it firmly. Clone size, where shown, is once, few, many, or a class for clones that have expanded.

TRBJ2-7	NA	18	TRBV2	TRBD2	CASSERLVAGGSSYEQYF	TGTGCCAGCAGTGAACGGTTGGTGGCGGGGGGGAGCTCCTACGAGCAGTACTTC
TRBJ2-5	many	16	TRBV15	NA	CATSREPGAGQETQYF	TGTGCCACCAGCAGAGAACCGGGGGCGGGACAAGAGACCCAGTACTTC
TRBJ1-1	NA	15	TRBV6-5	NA	CASSYAGRVNTDAFF	TGTGCCAGCAGTTACGCGGGGAGGGTGAACACTGATGCTTTCTTT
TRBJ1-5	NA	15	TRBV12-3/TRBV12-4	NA	CASSGSYPFNQPQHF	TGTGCCAGCAGTGGCAGCTATCCGTTCAATCAGCCCCAGCATTTT
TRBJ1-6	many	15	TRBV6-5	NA	CASSSMAAYNSPLHF	TGTGCCAGCAGTTCCATGGCGGCCTATAATTCACCCCTCCACTTT
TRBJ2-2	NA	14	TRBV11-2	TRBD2	CAGSLERLAGELFF	TGTGCCGGCAGCTTAGAGAGACTAGCGGGAGAGCTGTTTTTT
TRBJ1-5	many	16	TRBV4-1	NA	CASSQGDDRKNQPQHF	TGCGCCAGCAGCCAAGGGGATGACAGGAAGAATCAGCCCCAGCATTTT
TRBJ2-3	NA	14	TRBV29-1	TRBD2	CSVSLAGGLDTQYF	TGCAGCGTCTCTTTAGCGGGGGGATTAGATACGCAGTATTTT
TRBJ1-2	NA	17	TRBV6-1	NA	CASIQSGTRGNSYGYTF	TGTGCCAGCATACAATCCGGGACAAGGGGAAATTCGTATGGCTACACCTTC
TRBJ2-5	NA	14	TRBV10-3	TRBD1	CAIGGTGGQETQYF	TGTGCCATCGGGGGGACAGGGGGTCAAGAGACCCAGTACTTC
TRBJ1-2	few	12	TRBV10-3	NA	CAIGGALGGYTF	TGTGCCATCGGCGGGGCCCTAGGGGGCTACACCTTC
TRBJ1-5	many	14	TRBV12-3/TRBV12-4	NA	CASSFDLGNQPQHF	TGTGCCAGCAGTTTCGACCTGGGCAATCAGCCCCAGCATTTT
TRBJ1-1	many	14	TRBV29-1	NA	CSVGGGRTNTEAFF	TGCAGCGTTGGTGGGGGACGGACGAACACTGAAGCTTTCTTT
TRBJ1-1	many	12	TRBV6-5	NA	CASSYGGVEAFF	TGTGCCAGCAGTTACGGGGGGGTTGAAGCTTTCTTT
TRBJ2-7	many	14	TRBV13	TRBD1	CASSPRDRPYEQYF	TGTGCCAGCAGCCCCCGGGACAGACCCTACGAGCAGTACTTC
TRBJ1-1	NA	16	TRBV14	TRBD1	CASSLLRFGDRAEAFF	TGTGCCAGCAGCCTACTCCGTTTCGGGGACAGGGCTGAAGCTTTCTTT
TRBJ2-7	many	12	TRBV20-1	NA	CSATVMGYEQYF	TGCAGTGCTACGGTAATGGGGTACGAGCAGTACTTC
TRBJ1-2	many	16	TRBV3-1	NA	CASSDHIGSSNYGYTF	TGTGCCAGCAGCGATCACATCGGGTCCTCGAACTATGGCTACACCTTC
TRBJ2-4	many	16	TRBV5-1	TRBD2	CASTDPGRGAKNIQYF	TGCGCCAGCACCGACCCAGGGAGGGGAGCCAAAAACATTCAGTACTTC
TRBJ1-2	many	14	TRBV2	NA	CASSAGSENYGYTF	TGTGCCAGCAGTGCTGGCAGCGAGAACTATGGCTACACCTTC
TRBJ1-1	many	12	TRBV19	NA	CASEGMNTEAFF	TGTGCCAGCGAGGGGATGAACACTGAAGCTTTCTTT
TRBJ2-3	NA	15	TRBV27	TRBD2	CASSNGLAATDTQYF	TGTGCCAGCAGTAATGGACTAGCTGCCACAGATACGCAGTATTTT
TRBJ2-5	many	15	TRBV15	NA	CATSRGMGSGETQYF	TGTGCCACCAGCAGAGGGATGGGGTCGGGCGAGACCCAGTACTTC
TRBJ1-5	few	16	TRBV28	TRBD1	CASSLWRGRGDQPQHF	TGTGCCAGCAGTTTATGGAGGGGGCGCGGGGATCAGCCCCAGCATTTT
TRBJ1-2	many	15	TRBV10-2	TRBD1	CASSESGGTNYGYTF	TGCGCCAGCAGTGAATCAGGGGGCACAAACTATGGCTACACCTTC
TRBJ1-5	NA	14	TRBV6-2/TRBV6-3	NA	CASTTGAGNQPQHF	TGTGCCAGCACGACGGGAGCGGGCAATCAGCCCCAGCATTTT
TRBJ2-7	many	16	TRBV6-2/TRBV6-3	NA	CASSYRPRPRSYEQYF	TGTGCCAGCAGTTACCGTCCCAGACCTCGTTCCTACGAGCAGTACTTC
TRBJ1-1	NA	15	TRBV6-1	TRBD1	CVSSARDRVNTEAFF	TGTGTCAGCAGTGCCAGGGACAGGGTAAACACTGAAGCTTTCTTT
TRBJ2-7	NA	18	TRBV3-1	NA	CASSQAHVGRLTVNEQYF	TGTGCCAGCAGCCAAGCCCATGTTGGGAGGCTTACAGTCAACGAGCAGTACTTC
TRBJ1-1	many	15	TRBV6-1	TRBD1	CASSRSTGMNTEAFF	TGTGCCAGCAGTAGATCGACAGGGATGAACACTGAAGCTTTCTTT
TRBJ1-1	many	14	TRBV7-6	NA	CASRKGGMNTEAFF	TGTGCCAGCAGAAAAGGGGGTATGAACACTGAAGCTTTCTTT
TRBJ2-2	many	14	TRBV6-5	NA	CASSYSGGSGELFF	TGTGCCAGCAGTTACTCTGGGGGGTCCGGGGAGCTGTTTTTT
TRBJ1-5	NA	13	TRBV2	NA	CASSPREGRPQHF	TGTGCCAGCAGCCCCAGGGAGGGAAGGCCCCAGCATTTT
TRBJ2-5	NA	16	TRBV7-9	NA	CASSLGAGRLQETQYF	TGTGCCAGCAGCTTAGGGGCGGGACGGCTACAAGAGACCCAGTACTTC
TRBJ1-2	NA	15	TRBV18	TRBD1	CASSPRQTGPYGYTF	TGTGCCAGCTCACCCCGACAGACAGGGCCCTATGGCTACACCTTC
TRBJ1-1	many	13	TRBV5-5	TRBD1	CASSTAGQGKAFF	TGTGCCAGCAGCACCGCGGGACAGGGGAAAGCTTTCTTT
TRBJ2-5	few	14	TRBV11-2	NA	CASSFILERETQYF	TGTGCCAGCAGCTTTATTCTAGAAAGGGAGACCCAGTACTTC
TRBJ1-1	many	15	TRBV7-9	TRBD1	CASSRSGGQDTEAFF	TGTGCCAGCAGCCGCTCAGGGGGCCAAGACACTGAAGCTTTCTTT
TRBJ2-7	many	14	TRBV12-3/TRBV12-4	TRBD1	CASSLGTGGSEQYF	TGTGCCAGCAGTTTGGGGACAGGGGGCTCCGAGCAGTACTTC
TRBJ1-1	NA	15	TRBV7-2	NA	CASSLAWKRNTEAFF	TGTGCCAGCAGCTTAGCGTGGAAGAGGAACACTGAAGCTTTCTTT
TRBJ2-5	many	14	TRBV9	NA	CVSSVGVREETQYF	TGTGTCAGCAGCGTAGGAGTGAGGGAAGAGACCCAGTACTTC
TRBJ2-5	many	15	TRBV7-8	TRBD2	CASDRSGGVAETQYF	TGTGCCAGCGACCGTAGCGGGGGGGTGGCAGAGACCCAGTACTTC
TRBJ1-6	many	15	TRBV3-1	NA	CASSQDQGTNSPLHF	TGTGCCAGCAGCCAAGATCAAGGGACCAATTCACCCCTCCACTTT
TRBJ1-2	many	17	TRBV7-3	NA	CASSLTGRGASNYGYTF	TGTGCCAGCAGCTTAACTGGCAGGGGAGCCTCTAACTATGGCTACACCTTC
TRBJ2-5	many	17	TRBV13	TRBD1	CASRRTLTGGGRETQYF	TGTGCCAGCAGACGAACACTGACAGGGGGCGGGAGGGAGACCCAGTACTTC
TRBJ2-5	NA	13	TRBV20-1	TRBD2	CSALGLSGGTQYF	TGCAGTGCTCTAGGACTGTCGGGGGGGACCCAGTACTTC